The TCR beta chain under discussion was sequenced for a study of regulatory T cells in long-lasting Graves disease. CDR3 regions were amplified by Arm-PCR using iRepertoire HTBI primers to build TCR beta libraries. In TCRdb, the multiplex PCR reads were re-called with MiXCR into one record per CDR3 protein. The sample has 370,000 or so distinct CDR3 sequences, 16% seen once. This clonotype was counted only a few times. What it recognizes is unknown. Broader study findings: Small sample size may have lowered accuracy. Lower TCR diversity was seen in persistent Graves' patients than in newly diagnosed ones.

As for time point: newly diagnosed GD, antithyroid drugs for less than 3 months. The TCR library was made from RNA that had been extracted from PBMCs in TRIzol. V shed 9 bases and J 2 bases; nucleotides not matched to a gene: 9. Germline V gene sequence: CDR1 LNHDA, CDR2 SQIVND (reference sequence). This CDR3 contains 15 residues. The sample was also linked to a second study, of T cells in Graves' hyperthyroidism and ophthalmopathy. That publication notes: Primed by the HTBI set, a first-round RT-PCR was run on the TCR CDR3.

Sequencing was performed on peripheral blood mononuclear cells (PBMCs), taken at new diagnosis, from a patient treated with antithyroid drugs. This clonotype was obtained from a woman under 30 with Graves disease. This chain links TRBV19 with TRBJ2-2, with TRBD1 identical over 7 bases. CDR3: CASSLRQGNTGELFF. Here the CDR3 DNA reads TGTGCCAGCAGCCTAAGACAGGGAAACACCGGGGAGCTGTTTTTT.